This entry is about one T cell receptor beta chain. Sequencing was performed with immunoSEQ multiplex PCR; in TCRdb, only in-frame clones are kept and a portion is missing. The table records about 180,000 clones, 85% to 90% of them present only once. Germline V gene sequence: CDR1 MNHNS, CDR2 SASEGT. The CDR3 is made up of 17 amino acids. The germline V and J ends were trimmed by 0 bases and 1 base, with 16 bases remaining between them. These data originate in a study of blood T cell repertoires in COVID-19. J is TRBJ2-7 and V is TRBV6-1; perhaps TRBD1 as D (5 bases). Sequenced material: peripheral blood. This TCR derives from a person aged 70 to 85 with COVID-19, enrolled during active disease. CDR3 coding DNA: TGTGCCAGCAGTGAAGCTCGCTTGGCAGGGATTTCCTACGAGCAGTACTTC. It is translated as CASSEARLAGISYEQYF.